This T cell receptor beta chain was sequenced during a study of T cells in localized non-small cell lung cancer. This clone was seen only once. Antigen specificity is unknown. Only in-frame clones appear in the TCRdb table, and some are missing; sequencing was by immunoSEQ multiplex PCR. Altogether some 21,000 clones are present, under 95% being singletons, with the ten largest covering about 4.3%. Study results and caveats: Sequencing covered just one tumor region, so heterogeneity cannot be ruled out. Measurement of T cell clonality placed uninvolved adjacent lung highest, above the level in tumor. Adjacent lung held a median around 58 of the top 100 tumor clones.

The CDR3 has 13 residues. The germline CDR1 and CDR2 sequences are MDHEN and SYDVKM. V was clipped by 4 bases and J by 2 bases, with 8 bases between them. The specimen was peripheral blood, collected before any cancer treatment. The sequence was collected from a male donor aged 60 or older with stage I squamous cell lung carcinoma. The chain recombines TRBV28 with TRBJ1-2; D remains ambiguous. The CDR3 is CASSWNGNYGYTF. CDR3 coding DNA: TGTGCCAGCAGTTGGAACGGGAACTATGGCTACACCTTC.